This is a list of T cell receptor beta chains from one sample in a study of T cell responses to AZD1222 COVID-19 vaccine. The data were produced by immunoSEQ multiplex PCR, yet TCRdb's version contains in-frame clones alone and is incomplete. This table has about 110,000 clones, roughly 90% appearing once. The sequencing used peripheral blood, collected on day 0 of AZD1222 vaccination. The receptors here all came from an adult in good health. Both conserved end residues are part of each CDR3. Each record gives: V gene, D gene, clone size, CDR3 length, J gene, CDR3 DNA, CDR3 protein. D genes are given only for firm matches. For some rows the clone size is stated as once, few or many, or as a class when expanded; others skip it.

V gene: TRBV19; D gene: -; clone size: -; CDR3 length: 10; J gene: TRBJ1-1; CDR3 DNA: TGTGCCAGTCGGCGGGGAGAAGCTTTCTTT; CDR3 protein: CASRRGEAFF
V gene: TRBV5-6; D gene: TRBD1; clone size: -; CDR3 length: 15; J gene: TRBJ1-2; CDR3 DNA: TGTGCCAGCAGCTTGGCGACAGGGGCCGTCTATGGCTACACCTTC; CDR3 protein: CASSLATGAVYGYTF
V gene: TRBV29-1; D gene: -; clone size: -; CDR3 length: 15; J gene: TRBJ1-3; CDR3 DNA: TGCAGCGTTTTGGGGACCGAAAACCGAGGAAACACCATATATTTT; CDR3 protein: CSVLGTENRGNTIYF
V gene: TRBV4-1; D gene: TRBD1; clone size: once; CDR3 length: 15; J gene: TRBJ1-1; CDR3 DNA: TGCGCCAGCAGCCTGGACAGGGGCTTAATCGGTGAAGCTTTCTTT; CDR3 protein: CASSLDRGLIGEAFF
V gene: TRBV5-1; D gene: -; clone size: -; CDR3 length: 15; J gene: TRBJ1-2; CDR3 DNA: TGCGCCAGCAGCTTGGTTCAGGGAGCTTCCTATGGCTACACCTTC; CDR3 protein: CASSLVQGASYGYTF
V gene: TRBV15; D gene: TRBD1; clone size: -; CDR3 length: 14; J gene: TRBJ1-2; CDR3 DNA: TGTGCCACCAGCAGACGGACAGGGGACTATGGCTACACCTTC; CDR3 protein: CATSRRTGDYGYTF
V gene: TRBV6-5; D gene: -; clone size: -; CDR3 length: 14; J gene: TRBJ1-4; CDR3 DNA: TGTGCCAGCAGTTACGGTCAGGGTAATGAAAAACTGTTTTTT; CDR3 protein: CASSYGQGNEKLFF
V gene: TRBV10-1; D gene: TRBD1; clone size: -; CDR3 length: 16; J gene: TRBJ2-3; CDR3 DNA: TGCGCCAGCAGTGGTCGACAGGGTGAATGGACAGATACGCAGTATTTT; CDR3 protein: CASSGRQGEWTDTQYF
V gene: TRBV2; D gene: -; clone size: -; CDR3 length: 13; J gene: TRBJ1-5; CDR3 DNA: TGTGCCAGCACCAGGGACTCAAATCAGCCCCAGCATTTT; CDR3 protein: CASTRDSNQPQHF
V gene: TRBV30; D gene: -; clone size: -; CDR3 length: 15; J gene: TRBJ1-1; CDR3 DNA: TGTGCCTGGAGTGAACCAGCGGATGGCAAGACTGAAGCTTTCTTT; CDR3 protein: CAWSEPADGKTEAFF
V gene: TRBV19; D gene: -; clone size: -; CDR3 length: 15; J gene: TRBJ1-5; CDR3 DNA: TGTGCCAGTAGCCCAGGGATTTTAAGCAATCAGCCCCAGCATTTT; CDR3 protein: CASSPGILSNQPQHF
V gene: TRBV18; D gene: -; clone size: once; CDR3 length: 13; J gene: TRBJ1-1; CDR3 DNA: TGTGCCAGCTTTGGATCCATGAACACTGAAGCTTTCTTT; CDR3 protein: CASFGSMNTEAFF
V gene: TRBV5-1; D gene: TRBD2; clone size: few; CDR3 length: 14; J gene: TRBJ2-5; CDR3 DNA: TGCGCCAGCAGAGCTAGCGGGAGTAAGGAGACCCAGTACTTC; CDR3 protein: CASRASGSKETQYF
V gene: TRBV5-4; D gene: -; clone size: -; CDR3 length: 12; J gene: TRBJ2-1; CDR3 DNA: TGTGCCAGCAGCTTGGCCTACAATGAGCAGTTCTTC; CDR3 protein: CASSLAYNEQFF
V gene: TRBV19; D gene: TRBD1; clone size: -; CDR3 length: 13; J gene: TRBJ1-6; CDR3 DNA: TGTGCCAGTAGGGACAGGGAGAGATCACCCCTCCACTTT; CDR3 protein: CASRDRERSPLHF
V gene: TRBV10-2; D gene: TRBD1; clone size: -; CDR3 length: 14; J gene: TRBJ1-1; CDR3 DNA: TGCGCCAGCAGCGGGACAGGCTGGAACACTGAAGCTTTCTTT; CDR3 protein: CASSGTGWNTEAFF
V gene: TRBV5-6; D gene: -; clone size: -; CDR3 length: 13; J gene: TRBJ1-1; CDR3 DNA: TGTGCCAGCAGCCCGAGGGCCTTCGGGGAAGCTTTCTTT; CDR3 protein: CASSPRAFGEAFF
V gene: TRBV7-9; D gene: TRBD1; clone size: -; CDR3 length: 15; J gene: TRBJ2-7; CDR3 DNA: TGTGCCAGCAGCTATGGGACAGGGGAGATCGACGAGCAGTACTTC; CDR3 protein: CASSYGTGEIDEQYF
V gene: TRBV5-6; D gene: -; clone size: -; CDR3 length: 16; J gene: TRBJ2-2; CDR3 DNA: TGTGCCAGCAGCTTGGTCGGCGGGGTAAACACCGGGGAGCTGTTTTTT; CDR3 protein: CASSLVGGVNTGELFF
V gene: TRBV5-8; D gene: -; clone size: -; CDR3 length: 17; J gene: TRBJ2-2; CDR3 DNA: TGTGCCAGCAGCCCGGGACACCTAGGGGGGTCGGCCGGGGAGCTGTTTTTT; CDR3 protein: CASSPGHLGGSAGELFF
V gene: TRBV7-2; D gene: -; clone size: -; CDR3 length: 13; J gene: TRBJ2-7; CDR3 DNA: TGTGCCAGCAGCCAGAACTGGGGCTACGAGCAGTACTTC; CDR3 protein: CASSQNWGYEQYF
V gene: TRBV3-1/TRBV3-2; D gene: -; clone size: -; CDR3 length: 19; J gene: TRBJ1-3; CDR3 DNA: TGTGCCAGCAGCCACGCGAACCCGGGACACCGATTCTCTGGAAACACCATATATTTT; CDR3 protein: CASSHANPGHRFSGNTIYF
V gene: TRBV20-1; D gene: TRBD1; clone size: once; CDR3 length: 11; J gene: TRBJ2-7; CDR3 DNA: TGCAGTGCTAACAGGGGACCCGAGCCTGTCTTC; CDR3 protein: CSANRGPEPVF
V gene: TRBV5-1; D gene: -; clone size: -; CDR3 length: 15; J gene: TRBJ1-1; CDR3 DNA: TGCGCCAGCAGCTGGGTTAGAGGGGTGAACACTGAAGCTTTCTTT; CDR3 protein: CASSWVRGVNTEAFF
V gene: TRBV9; D gene: TRBD2; clone size: -; CDR3 length: 17; J gene: TRBJ2-2; CDR3 DNA: TGTGCCAGCAGCGTAAGGGGGACTAGAGGGAACACCGGGGAGCTGTTTTTT; CDR3 protein: CASSVRGTRGNTGELFF
V gene: TRBV4-2; D gene: TRBD2; clone size: -; CDR3 length: 19; J gene: TRBJ2-3; CDR3 DNA: TGTGCCAGCAGCCAGAGGGGGACTAGCGGGAGGGTTTGGGCAGATACGCAGTATTTT; CDR3 protein: CASSQRGTSGRVWADTQYF
V gene: TRBV20-1; D gene: -; clone size: few; CDR3 length: 9; J gene: TRBJ1-2; CDR3 DNA: TGCAGTGCCCTAAGGGGCTACACCTTC; CDR3 protein: CSALRGYTF
V gene: TRBV4-1; D gene: -; clone size: -; CDR3 length: 11; J gene: TRBJ1-2; CDR3 DNA: TGCGCCACCAGGGAGGGCTATGGCTACACCTTC; CDR3 protein: CATREGYGYTF
V gene: TRBV19; D gene: TRBD2; clone size: -; CDR3 length: 15; J gene: TRBJ2-4; CDR3 DNA: TGTGCCAGTAGCTCGGGAGGACCAGCCAAAAACATTCAGTACTTC; CDR3 protein: CASSSGGPAKNIQYF
V gene: TRBV20-1; D gene: TRBD2; clone size: -; CDR3 length: 16; J gene: TRBJ2-5; CDR3 DNA: TGCAGTGCTCGTGGGACTAGCGGAGTCTACCAAGAGACCCAGTACTTC; CDR3 protein: CSARGTSGVYQETQYF
V gene: TRBV2; D gene: -; clone size: -; CDR3 length: 14; J gene: TRBJ2-7; CDR3 DNA: TGTGCCAGCAGCGAATTAAAGGGACGCAACGAGCAGTACTTC; CDR3 protein: CASSELKGRNEQYF
V gene: TRBV6-5; D gene: -; clone size: few; CDR3 length: 14; J gene: TRBJ2-2; CDR3 DNA: TGTGCCAGCAGTTACCGGTACAGCACCGGGGAGCTGTTTTTT; CDR3 protein: CASSYRYSTGELFF
V gene: TRBV6-5; D gene: -; clone size: -; CDR3 length: 15; J gene: TRBJ1-4; CDR3 DNA: TGTGCCAGCAGACGACAGTATTCAACTAATGAAAAACTGTTTTTT; CDR3 protein: CASRRQYSTNEKLFF
V gene: TRBV7-9; D gene: TRBD1; clone size: -; CDR3 length: 18; J gene: TRBJ1-5; CDR3 DNA: TGTGCCAGCAGCCATCGACAGGGAATGGCCTTTAGCAATCAGCCCCAGCATTTT; CDR3 protein: CASSHRQGMAFSNQPQHF
V gene: TRBV25-1; D gene: -; clone size: -; CDR3 length: 15; J gene: TRBJ2-7; CDR3 DNA: TGTGCCAGCAGTGAACCCTACCCCTCCTCTACGGAGCAGTACTTC; CDR3 protein: CASSEPYPSSTEQYF
V gene: TRBV9; D gene: -; clone size: -; CDR3 length: 14; J gene: TRBJ2-5; CDR3 DNA: TGTGCCAGCAGCGTAGGGGGACTGCAAGGGACCCAGTACTTC; CDR3 protein: CASSVGGLQGTQYF
V gene: TRBV5-1; D gene: -; clone size: -; CDR3 length: 15; J gene: TRBJ1-6; CDR3 DNA: TGCGCCAGCAGCTTGTGGGGGGCTGGGAATTCACCCCTCCACTTT; CDR3 protein: CASSLWGAGNSPLHF
V gene: TRBV24-1; D gene: TRBD1; clone size: -; CDR3 length: 15; J gene: TRBJ1-5; CDR3 DNA: TGTGCCACCAGTGAGAGGGGGCTCGGCAATCAGCCCCAGCATTTT; CDR3 protein: CATSERGLGNQPQHF
V gene: TRBV11-2; D gene: -; clone size: once; CDR3 length: 12; J gene: TRBJ1-1; CDR3 DNA: TGTGCCAGCAGCTTACACGACGGCTCCGTTTTCTTT; CDR3 protein: CASSLHDGSVFF
V gene: TRBV19; D gene: -; clone size: -; CDR3 length: 13; J gene: TRBJ1-6; CDR3 DNA: TGTGCCAGTAGTCGGGACTTGAATTCACCCCTCCACTTT; CDR3 protein: CASSRDLNSPLHF
V gene: TRBV28; D gene: -; clone size: -; CDR3 length: 15; J gene: TRBJ2-2; CDR3 DNA: TGTGCCAGCAGAGTTTTTACAGGGTGGACCGGGGAGCTGTTTTTT; CDR3 protein: CASRVFTGWTGELFF
V gene: TRBV2; D gene: -; clone size: -; CDR3 length: 16; J gene: TRBJ2-1; CDR3 DNA: TGTGCCAGCAGTGAAGCCCCCCGGGACCCCCCCCATGAGCAGTTCTTC; CDR3 protein: CASSEAPRDPPHEQFF
V gene: TRBV15; D gene: TRBD1; clone size: -; CDR3 length: 15; J gene: TRBJ2-7; CDR3 DNA: TGTGCCACCAGCAGAGTTCGACAGGGGGCAAGAGAGCAGTACTTC; CDR3 protein: CATSRVRQGAREQYF
V gene: TRBV19; D gene: -; clone size: -; CDR3 length: 15; J gene: TRBJ1-1; CDR3 DNA: TGTGCCAGTAGTAGGGGGCGGGGTCCTATCCCGAGAGCTTTCTTT; CDR3 protein: CASSRGRGPIPRAFF
V gene: TRBV24-1; D gene: TRBD1; clone size: -; CDR3 length: 15; J gene: TRBJ2-5; CDR3 DNA: TGTGCCACCAGTGATCCGGGACAGGGGAAAGAGACCCAGTACTTC; CDR3 protein: CATSDPGQGKETQYF
V gene: TRBV3-1/TRBV3-2; D gene: -; clone size: few; CDR3 length: 14; J gene: TRBJ1-1; CDR3 DNA: TGTGCCAGCAGCCTCCCGGGTGGGAGTGCTGAAGCTTTCTTT; CDR3 protein: CASSLPGGSAEAFF
V gene: TRBV18; D gene: -; clone size: -; CDR3 length: 13; J gene: TRBJ2-7; CDR3 DNA: TGTGCCAGCTCACCGGAGGCCTCCTACGAGCAGTACTTC; CDR3 protein: CASSPEASYEQYF
V gene: TRBV10-1; D gene: -; clone size: -; CDR3 length: 17; J gene: TRBJ2-1; CDR3 DNA: TGCGCCAGCAGTGAGTCTGAGGGTAGTCGGTCCTACAATGAGCAGTTCTTC; CDR3 protein: CASSESEGSRSYNEQFF
V gene: TRBV10-1; D gene: -; clone size: -; CDR3 length: 13; J gene: TRBJ1-2; CDR3 DNA: TGCGCCAGCAGTGAGTGGCTTTTTGGAGGCTACACCTTC; CDR3 protein: CASSEWLFGGYTF